This T cell receptor beta chain was sequenced for a study of shared clonotypes between healthy human individuals (dated by TCRdb to the early 2020s). The study in broad terms: Three men and a couple of women, aged 18 to 49 years, made up the cohort. To estimate repertoire size and how much clonotypes are shared between individuals, the study performed deep sequencing of blood TCR repertoires from about 5 healthy adults. Between about 0.85 and 9.5 billion PBMCs per donor were obtained by leukapheresis. Libraries were prepared and TCR repertoires were sequenced by different laboratories using diverse techniques, in order to increase sequencing depth and limit assay-specific biases. For each donor, three plates each were used for CD4 naive and CD4 memory, two plates were used for CD8 naive, and one plate was used for CD8 memory. Results the study describes overall, beyond this receptor: Sampling was restricted to blood, and TCR repertoires in tissue are likely to differ from TCR repertoires in blood. Pairwise subsampling led to the expectation that sequencing depth would affect the degree of clonotype sharing among donors. Around 5% of naive CD4, around 3.6% of naive CD8, approximately 2.2% of memory CD4, and approximately 0.39% of memory CD8 clonotypes were shared across a few donors. Rarefaction of sorted-subset datasets indicated incomplete sequencing despite the large sequencing depth. Clonotypes shared by all four sorted-subset donors showed higher generation probabilities than non-shared clonotypes. Naive subsets generally had larger estimated clonotype richness than memory subsets did. The genetic and exposure-history diversity represented was limited by the small number of donors.

Donors were healthy HIV-negative adults with no recently reported acute infections or vaccinations. Only Caucasian adults living in Nashville, Tennessee, USA were represented among the donors. CD4+ T cells were enriched by magnetic negative selection, after which naive cells were positively selected on CD45RA and the negative fraction was taken as the memory subset. Blood was obtained by leukapheresis, after which PBMCs were separated by Ficoll-Histopaque density gradient centrifugation and cryopreserved in liquid nitrogen vapor phase. Purity and quantity of every magnetically sorted T cell population were checked by analytical flow cytometry. Genomic DNA was isolated from every sorted fraction and measured by UV absorbance on a Nanodrop 2000c. Spanning cysteine to phenylalanine, the CDR3 consists of 13 amino acids. The read is trimmed to its CDR3 DNA, 39 bases read in frame from base 1. CDR1 and CDR2 were assigned from the germline V gene as MNHNS and SASEGT. V sheds 6 bases and J sheds 1 base, leaving 9 bases between their ends.

TCR CDR3 regions were amplified from genomic DNA by multiplex PCR using the deep immunoSEQ assay. Genomic DNA extracted from each cell subset was distributed evenly over all wells of several immunoSEQ 96-well plates, and each plate served as one replicate. For sorted subsets, each replicate PCR was loaded with around 220 ng genomic DNA, equivalent to 25,000 to 35,000 T cell genomes. Purified libraries were quantified with a Qubit 3.0 fluorometer, sized on a Bioanalyzer 2100, and re-quantified with the KAPA Library Quantification kit. Each immunoSEQ 96-well plate was sequenced on its own single-read 150-cycle Illumina NextSeq 550 flow cell. Processing in the source paper ran as follows. Because the immunoSEQ output included only junctional sequences and no quality scores, the filtering could not be the same as the filtering used for full-length reads. To assign V/J genes and CDR3, sequences were annotated against IMGT germline references using PyIR, a Python wrapper for IgBLAST v1.9. Reads with weak V/J assignments (E-value above 1e-6), missing CDR3, stop codons, out-of-frame junctions, or ambiguous translated residues were removed. A V3J clonotype was defined by an identical inferred V gene, J gene, and CDR3 amino acid sequence. Percentage overlap between repertoires was calculated by dividing the number of shared unique clonotypes by the size of the smaller repertoire. Richness of each repertoire was evaluated using RTK rarefaction, the Chao1 estimator, and Recon v2.1 estimates of unobserved clonotypes. OLGA was used to compute generation probabilities for all TCRbeta clonotypes that the gDNA method yielded from several donors. Drawn from immuneACCESS, this table holds only the in-frame rearrangements with V and J called that TCRdb kept. Clones are partly lost; checked studies trace under half to an unresolved V gene and leave the rest unexplained. That table supplies the V and J calls and clone size; D and trimming were determined from the DNA. Here the sample has 730,000 or so clones; about three quarters occur a single time. Of the sample, about 1.8% falls within the top ten clones.

A few counts support this clone. Its antigen is unknown. No qualities accompany the bases; no much larger clone lies one base away. This receptor was identified in a woman aged 30 to 39 in good health. Input material: memory CD4+ T cells sorted from blood. What the cell subset or site label conveys for this sample: CD45RA-negative fraction. The sequence joins TRBV6-1 to TRBJ1-1; the D region possibly corresponds to TRBD1 (5 bases align). This receptor has the CDR3 CASRAGTNTEAFF. The DNA sequence is given as TGTGCCAGCAGAGCCGGGACGAACACTGAAGCTTTCTTT.